This TCR beta chain was captured in a study of cytomegalovirus exposure and HLA in healthy donors. Regarding the study as a whole: Later analysis associated a missense DCLRE1C variant with TCR beta V- and J-gene trimming. Reported results showed that the classifier diagnosed cytomegalovirus status with high specificity and sensitivity.

Comments on this clone: What it binds is not known.

PCR was performed using 60 Vbeta and 13 Jbeta primers. TCRdb's table, derived via immunoSEQ multiplex PCR, lists solely in-frame clones and lacks some. Of around 110,000 clones in the sample, 70% were seen once. The specimen was PBMCs. This sequence originates from a man under 40 in good health and CMV-seropositive.

This CDR3 reads CASSYVGSSYNSPLHF. The CDR3 DNA sequence: TGTGCCAGCAGTTACGTGGGGAGCTCCTATAATTCACCCCTCCACTTT. The rearrangement uses TRBV6-5 and TRBJ1-6; D not certain. The germline V and J ends were trimmed by 2 bases and 0 bases, with 8 bases remaining between them. Germline V gives CDR1 MNHEY, CDR2 SVGAGI. There are 16 residues in the CDR3.